This T cell receptor beta chain emerged from a study of cytomegalovirus exposure and HLA in healthy donors. The CDR3 is 16 amino acids. Germline lookup yields CDR1 SEHNR and CDR2 FQNEAQ (reference sequence). V dropped 3 bases and J dropped 6; count of bases not matched to a gene: 8. The primer mix had 60 Vbeta and 13 Jbeta primers. Method: immunoSEQ multiplex PCR; TCRdb's copy keeps in-frame clones and lacks some. The sample yields 120,000 to 150,000 clones, roughly 85% seen once. The sample comprised PBMCs. The chain combines TRBV7-9 with TRBJ1-5, with 10 bases matching TRBD1. The clonotype comes from a male donor in good health and CMV-seronegative. CDR3 residues: CASSFSTGGAVQPQHF. The CDR3 DNA sequence: TGTGCCAGCAGCTTCTCGACAGGGGGCGCGGTTCAGCCCCAGCATTTT.